This T cell receptor (beta chain) was documented in a study of blood T cell repertoires in COVID-19. Turning to the study itself: Spain, Italy and the United States supplied samples that represented acute and convalescent COVID-19. Sources were T cells, B-cell-depleted T cells, or PBMCs; the material itself was cDNA or gDNA.

As processed by the authors: Amplification from reference gene primers served as the basis for estimated nucleated cell counts. Profiled with immunoSEQ multiplex PCR; TCRdb holds only in-frame clones, not every one. V and J calls and clone size follow that table, whereas D and trimming were derived from the DNA. The sample includes approximately 220,000 clones, around 83% of them seen just once. Sequences were obtained from peripheral blood. This TCR derives from a woman between 45 and 65 years old with acute or convalescent COVID-19.

CDR3 DNA: TGTGCCAGCAAAGAGGGGAGGGTAGCGGGAGATTATGAGACCCAGTACTTC. Encoded protein: CASKEGRVAGDYETQYF. The rearrangement uses TRBV2 and TRBJ2-5, with TRBD2 identical over 9 bases. Per germline, CDR1 SNHLY and CDR2 FYNNEI. The junction had 17 bases not matched to a gene; V was cut back by 7 bases and J by 5 bases. The CDR3 extends over 17 amino acids.